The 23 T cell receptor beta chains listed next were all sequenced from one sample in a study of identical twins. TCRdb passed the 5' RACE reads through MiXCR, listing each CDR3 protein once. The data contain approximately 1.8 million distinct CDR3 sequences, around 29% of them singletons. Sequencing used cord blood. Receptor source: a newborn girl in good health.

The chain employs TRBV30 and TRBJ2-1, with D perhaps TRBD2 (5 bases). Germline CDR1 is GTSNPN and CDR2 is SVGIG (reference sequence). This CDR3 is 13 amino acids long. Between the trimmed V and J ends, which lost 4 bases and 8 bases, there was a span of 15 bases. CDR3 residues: CAWNGLSDDEQFF. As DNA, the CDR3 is TGTGCCTGGAACGGACTCAGCGACGATGAGCAGTTCTTC.

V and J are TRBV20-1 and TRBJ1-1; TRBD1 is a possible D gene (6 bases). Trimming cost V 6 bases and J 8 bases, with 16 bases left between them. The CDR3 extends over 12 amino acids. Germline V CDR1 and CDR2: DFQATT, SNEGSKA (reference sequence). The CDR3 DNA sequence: TGCAGTGCAGGCAGGGGTCCTACGGAAGCTTTCTTT. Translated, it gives CSAGRGPTEAFF.

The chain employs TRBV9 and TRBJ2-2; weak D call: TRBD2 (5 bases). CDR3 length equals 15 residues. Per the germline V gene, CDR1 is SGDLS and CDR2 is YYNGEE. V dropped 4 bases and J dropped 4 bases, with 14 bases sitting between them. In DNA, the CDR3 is TGTGCCAGCAGCTCCGGACTGAGCAGCACCGGGGAGCTGTTTTTT. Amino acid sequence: CASSSGLSSTGELFF.

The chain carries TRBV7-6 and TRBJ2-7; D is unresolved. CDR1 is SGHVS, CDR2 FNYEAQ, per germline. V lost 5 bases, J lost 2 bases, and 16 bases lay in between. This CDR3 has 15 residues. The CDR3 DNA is TGTGCCAGCAGCGATCCAATTCGTACTACCTACGAGCAGTACTTC. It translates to CASSDPIRTTYEQYF.

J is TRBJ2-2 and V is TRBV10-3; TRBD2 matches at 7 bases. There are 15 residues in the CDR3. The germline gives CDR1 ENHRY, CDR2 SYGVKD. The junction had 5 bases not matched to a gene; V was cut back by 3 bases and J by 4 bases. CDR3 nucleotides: TGTGCCATCAGTGACCTAGCGGCAACCACCGGGGAGCTGTTTTTT. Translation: CAISDLAATTGELFF.

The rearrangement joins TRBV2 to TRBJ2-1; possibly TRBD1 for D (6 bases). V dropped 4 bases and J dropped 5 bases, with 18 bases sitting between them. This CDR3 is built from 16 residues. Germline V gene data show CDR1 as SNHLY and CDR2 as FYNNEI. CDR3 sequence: CASSATQGLVDNEQFF. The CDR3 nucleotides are TGTGCCAGCAGTGCCACACAGGGTTTAGTGGACAATGAGCAGTTCTTC.

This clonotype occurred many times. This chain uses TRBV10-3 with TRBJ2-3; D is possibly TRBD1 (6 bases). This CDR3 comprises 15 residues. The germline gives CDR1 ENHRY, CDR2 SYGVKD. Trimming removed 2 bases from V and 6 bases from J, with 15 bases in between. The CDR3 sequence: CAISETEGVADTQYF. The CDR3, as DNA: TGTGCCATCAGTGAGACTGAGGGGGTCGCGGATACGCAGTATTTT.

The CDR3 DNA reads as TGTGCCAGCAGCACACGGCGGGAGGATATCTACAATGAGCAGTTCTTC. It codes for CASSTRREDIYNEQFF. The chain uses TRBV7-8 and TRBJ2-1; 8 bases align to TRBD2. The CDR3 consists of 16 residues. V trimming: 5 bases; J trimming: 3 bases; junction bases outside the gene matches: 9. Germline assignment: CDR1 SGHVS and CDR2 FQNEAQ.

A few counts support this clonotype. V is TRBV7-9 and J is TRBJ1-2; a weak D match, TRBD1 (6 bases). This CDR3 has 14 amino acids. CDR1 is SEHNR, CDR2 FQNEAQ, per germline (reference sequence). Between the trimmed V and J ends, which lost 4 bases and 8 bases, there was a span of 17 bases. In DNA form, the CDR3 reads TGTGCCAGCAGCTGGTTACAGGGATCAGGAGGCTACACCTTC. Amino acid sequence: CASSWLQGSGGYTF.

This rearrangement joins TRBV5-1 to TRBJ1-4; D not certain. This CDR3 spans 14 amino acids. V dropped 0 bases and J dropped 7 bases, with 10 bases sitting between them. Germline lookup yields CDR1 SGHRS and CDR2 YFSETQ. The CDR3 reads CASSLGRIAEKLFF. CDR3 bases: TGCGCCAGCAGCTTGGGGCGGATCGCTGAAAAACTGTTTTTT.

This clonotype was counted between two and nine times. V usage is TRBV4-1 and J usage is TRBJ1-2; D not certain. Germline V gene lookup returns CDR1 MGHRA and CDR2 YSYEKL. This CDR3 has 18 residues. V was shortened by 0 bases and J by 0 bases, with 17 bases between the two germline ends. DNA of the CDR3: TGCGCCAGCAGCCAAGATCGCGTTAGGCTTCGGGCTAACTATGGCTACACCTTC. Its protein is CASSQDRVRLRANYGYTF.

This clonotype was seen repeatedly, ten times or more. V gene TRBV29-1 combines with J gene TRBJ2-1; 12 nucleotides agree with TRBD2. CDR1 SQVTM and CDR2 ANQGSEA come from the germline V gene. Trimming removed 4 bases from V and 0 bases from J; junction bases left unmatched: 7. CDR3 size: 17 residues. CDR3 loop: CSVGTSGVVSSYNEQFF. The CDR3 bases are TGCAGCGTTGGGACTAGCGGGGTAGTAAGCTCCTACAATGAGCAGTTCTTC.

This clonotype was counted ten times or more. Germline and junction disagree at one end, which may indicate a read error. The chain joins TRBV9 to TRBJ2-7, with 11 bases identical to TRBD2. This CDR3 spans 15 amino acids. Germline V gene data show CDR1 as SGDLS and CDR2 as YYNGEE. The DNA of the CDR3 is TGCGCCAGCAGCTCACTAGCGGGGGCCTCCTACGAGCAGTACTTC. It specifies CASSSLAGASYEQYF. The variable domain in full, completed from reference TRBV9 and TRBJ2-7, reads DSGVTQTPKHLITATGQRVTLRCSPRSGDLSVYWYQQSLDQGLQFLIQYYNGEERAKGNILERFSAQQFPDLHSELNLSSLELGDSALYFCASSSLAGASYEQYFGPGTRLTVT.

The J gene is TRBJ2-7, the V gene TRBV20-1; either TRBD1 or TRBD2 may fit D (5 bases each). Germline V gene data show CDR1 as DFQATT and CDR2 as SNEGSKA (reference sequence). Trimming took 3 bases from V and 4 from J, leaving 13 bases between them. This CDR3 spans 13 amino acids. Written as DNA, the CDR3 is TGCAGTGCTAGCCGGGACCCACCATACGAGCAGTACTTC. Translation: CSASRDPPYEQYF.

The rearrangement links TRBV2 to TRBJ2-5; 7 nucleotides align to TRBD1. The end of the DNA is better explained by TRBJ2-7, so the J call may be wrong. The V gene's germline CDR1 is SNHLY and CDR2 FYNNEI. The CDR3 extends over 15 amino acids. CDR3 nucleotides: TGTGCCAGCAGGGAGACAGGGACAAACCTGGACGAGCAGTACTTC. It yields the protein CASRETGTNLDEQYF.

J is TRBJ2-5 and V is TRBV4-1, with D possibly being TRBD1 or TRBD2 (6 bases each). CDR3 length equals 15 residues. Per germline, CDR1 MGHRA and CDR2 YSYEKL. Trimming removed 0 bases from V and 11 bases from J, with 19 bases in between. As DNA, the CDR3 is TGCGCCAGCAGCCAAGAAGGCTTAGGGGGGTGGAAGCAGTACTTC. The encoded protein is CASSQEGLGGWKQYF.

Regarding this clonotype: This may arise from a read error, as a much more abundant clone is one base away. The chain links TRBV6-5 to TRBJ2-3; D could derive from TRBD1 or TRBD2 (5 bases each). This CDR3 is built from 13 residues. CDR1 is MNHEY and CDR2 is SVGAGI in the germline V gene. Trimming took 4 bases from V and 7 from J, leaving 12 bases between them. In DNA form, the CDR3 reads TGTGCCAGCAGTTCCCCACGGGGACATACGCAGTATTTT. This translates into CASSSPRGHTQYF.

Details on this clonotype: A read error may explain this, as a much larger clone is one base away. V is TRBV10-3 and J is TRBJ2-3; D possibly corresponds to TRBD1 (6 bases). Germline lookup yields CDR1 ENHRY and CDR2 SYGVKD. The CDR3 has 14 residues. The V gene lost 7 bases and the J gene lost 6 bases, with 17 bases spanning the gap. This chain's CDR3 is CAIMYTQGSDTQYF. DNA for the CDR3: TGTGCCATCATGTACACACAGGGCTCGGATACGCAGTATTTT.

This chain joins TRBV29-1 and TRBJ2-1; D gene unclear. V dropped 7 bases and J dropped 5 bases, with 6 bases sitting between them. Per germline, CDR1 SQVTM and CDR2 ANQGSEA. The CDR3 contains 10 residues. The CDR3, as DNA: TGCAGCGCCGGAAACAATGAGCAGTTCTTC. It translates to CSAGNNEQFF.

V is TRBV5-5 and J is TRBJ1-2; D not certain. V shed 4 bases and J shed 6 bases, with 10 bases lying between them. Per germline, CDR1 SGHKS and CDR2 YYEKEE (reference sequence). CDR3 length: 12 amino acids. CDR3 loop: CASSRRLDGYTF. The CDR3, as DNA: TGTGCCAGCAGCCGCCGACTGGATGGCTACACCTTC.

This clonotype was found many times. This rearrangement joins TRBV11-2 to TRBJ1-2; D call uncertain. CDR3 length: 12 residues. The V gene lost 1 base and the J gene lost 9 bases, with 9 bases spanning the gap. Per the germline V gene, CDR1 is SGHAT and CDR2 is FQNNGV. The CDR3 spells CASSLGGSRYTF. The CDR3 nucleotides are TGTGCCAGCAGCTTAGGAGGGAGTCGCTACACCTTC. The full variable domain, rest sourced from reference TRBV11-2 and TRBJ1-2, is EAGVAQSPRYKIIEKRQSVAFWCNPISGHATLYWYQQILGQGPKLLIQFQNNGVVDDSQLPKDRFSAERLKGVDSTLKIQPAKLEDSAVYLCASSLGGSRYTFGSGTRLTVV.

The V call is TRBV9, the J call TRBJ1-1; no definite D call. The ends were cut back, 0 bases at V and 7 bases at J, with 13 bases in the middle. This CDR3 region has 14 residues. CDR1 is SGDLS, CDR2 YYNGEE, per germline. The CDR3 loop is CASSVGWQADEAFF. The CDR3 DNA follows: TGTGCCAGCAGCGTAGGTTGGCAGGCAGATGAAGCTTTCTTT.

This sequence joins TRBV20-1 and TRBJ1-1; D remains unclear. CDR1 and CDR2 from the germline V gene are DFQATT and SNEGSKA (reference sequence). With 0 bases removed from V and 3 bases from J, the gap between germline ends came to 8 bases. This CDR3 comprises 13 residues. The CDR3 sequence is CSARDFKDTEAFF. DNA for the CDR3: TGCAGTGCTAGAGATTTTAAAGACACTGAAGCTTTCTTT.